The clone carrying this TCR beta chain was recorded a few times. Its antigen is currently unknown. This record belongs to a study of blood T cells in healthy people across ages. General study findings and limits: Diversity figures based on one million T cells were deemed too low. Greater diversity and more naive CD4+ cells were seen in long-lived donors than in aged donors.

Samples each had at least 5 micrograms of total RNA extracted. Alongside a J-beta primer mix, a sample-barcoded 5' primer served in a second PCR lasting roughly 6 to 11 cycles. TCRdb processed the 5' RACE reads anew with MiXCR; each CDR3 protein has one entry. Of about 780,000 distinct CDR3 sequences detected, about 46% appear once; the ten largest clones hold around 18%. This clonotype originated in an elderly man in good health. The specimen sequenced was blood.

The CDR3 protein is CASSPTGTVSYEQYF. CDR3 coding DNA: TGTGCCAGCAGTCCAACCGGGACAGTATCCTACGAGCAGTACTTC. The rearrangement links TRBV27 to TRBJ2-7; 7 nucleotides match TRBD1. Trimming removed 5 bases from V and 1 base from J; junction bases left unmatched: 8. The germline gives CDR1 MNHEY, CDR2 SMNVEV (reference sequence). The CDR3 extends over 15 amino acids.